This T cell receptor (beta chain) was sequenced for a study of cytomegalovirus exposure and HLA in healthy donors. Broader study findings: Likely technical artifact: a cluster of highly shared sequence variants.

Germline V lookup: CDR1 MNHEY, CDR2 SVGAGI. Trimming took 6 bases from V and 4 from J, leaving 13 bases between them. The CDR3 runs 14 residues. Points on this clone: Its matching antigen is unknown.

PCR involved 60 Vbeta and 13 Jbeta primers. TCRdb's copy holds only in-frame clones and misses some; the assay was immunoSEQ multiplex PCR. The sample contains about 110,000 clones, 50% to 70% of which appear only once. This clonotype was obtained from a man in his thirties or forties in good health and CMV-seropositive. Sequencing used PBMCs. The rearrangement links TRBV6-5 to TRBJ1-3; possible D gene TRBD1, 6 bases. DNA of the CDR3: TGTGCCAGCAGCCAGGGGAGTTACGGAAACACCATATATTTT. This codes for CASSQGSYGNTIYF.